The entry below describes one T cell receptor beta chain. Assignments of participants to cohorts depended upon their own reported clinical history. CDR3 length: 17 amino acids. Germline V gene data show CDR1 as KGHDR and CDR2 as SFDVKD. The ends lost 3 bases at V and 11 bases at J; junction bases unmatched: 17. This entry belongs to a study of blood T cell repertoires in COVID-19. Here immunoSEQ multiplex PCR was the method, and the copy in TCRdb shows in-frame clones only, minus some. The data show about 210,000 clones, roughly 84% seen once. Sequenced sample: PBMCs or T cells enriched from blood (not recorded which). The chain joins TRBV24-1 to TRBJ2-3, with TRBD1 identical over 9 bases. The sequence was obtained from a man aged 30 to 45 in a cohort exposed to, infected with or recovered from COVID-19 (not recorded which). CDR3 sequence: CATSDPTGGSPRGGQYF. Written as DNA, the CDR3 is TGTGCCACCAGTGATCCAACAGGGGGCTCCCCCCGGGGCGGGCAGTATTTT.